This TCR beta chain was sequenced for a study of blood T cells in healthy people across ages. PCR was performed a second time for about 6 to 11 cycles using a sample-barcoded 5' primer and a J-beta primer mix. TCRdb independently ran MiXCR on the 5' RACE reads; one entry per CDR3 protein. The sample carries hundreds of thousands of distinct CDR3 sequences, roughly two fifths recorded once. V was shortened by 10 bases and J by 8 bases, with 19 bases between the two germline ends. The CDR3 runs 13 residues. Germline-derived CDR1 and CDR2 are SGHTA and FQGNSA. This clonotype was seen at least ten times. Sequencing was performed on blood. This TCR was sampled from a man of 80 years or more in good health. The chain employs TRBV7-2 and TRBJ2-3; D may correspond to TRBD1 or TRBD2 (5 bases each). CDR3 loop: CATLPFGGGTQYF. The CDR3 coding sequence is TGTGCCACCCTCCCTTTCGGTGGGGGTACGCAGTATTTT.